This TCR beta chain was found in a study of response to subunit inactivated influenza vaccine. Notes on the study in general: It was the authors' suggestion that each seasonal influenza vaccination recruits few new T cells.

TCRdb fed the RT-PCR reads into MiXCR, producing one record per CDR3 protein. The sample carries about 700,000 distinct CDR3 sequences, less than 20% recorded once. Comment on this clonotype: The antigen is not known.

V lost 5 bases, J lost 4 bases, and 10 bases stayed unmatched. The germline V gene has CDR1 MNHEY and CDR2 SVGEGT. The CDR3 consists of 15 residues. This rearrangement joins TRBV6-2 or TRBV6-3 to TRBJ1-1; 7 nucleotides agree with TRBD1. The TCR sequence derives from a man aged 50 to 59 who received an inactivated influenza vaccine. Sample: PBMCs from blood, taken about 11 days after vaccination. The CDR3 sequence is CASSPGWQGGTEAFF. CDR3 nucleotide sequence: TGTGCCAGCAGTCCAGGTTGGCAGGGGGGCACTGAAGCTTTCTTT.